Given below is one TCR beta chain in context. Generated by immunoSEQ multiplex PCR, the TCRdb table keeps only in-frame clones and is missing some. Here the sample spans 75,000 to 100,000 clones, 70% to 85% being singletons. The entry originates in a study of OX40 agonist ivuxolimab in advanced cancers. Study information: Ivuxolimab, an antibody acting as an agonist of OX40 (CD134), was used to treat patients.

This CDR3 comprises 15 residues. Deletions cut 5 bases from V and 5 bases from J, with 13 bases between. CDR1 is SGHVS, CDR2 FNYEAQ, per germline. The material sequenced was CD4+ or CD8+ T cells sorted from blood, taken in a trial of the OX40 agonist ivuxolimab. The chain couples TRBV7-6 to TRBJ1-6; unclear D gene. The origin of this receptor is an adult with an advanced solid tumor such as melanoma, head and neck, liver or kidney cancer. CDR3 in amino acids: CASSLGTANNSPLHF. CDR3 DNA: TGTGCCAGCAGCCTCGGCACAGCCAATAATTCACCCCTCCACTTT. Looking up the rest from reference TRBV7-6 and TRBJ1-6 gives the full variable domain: GAGVSQSPRYKVTKRGQDVALRCDPISGHVSLYWYRQALGQGPEFLTYFNYEAQQDKSGLPNDRFSAERPEGSISTLTIQRTEQRDSAMYRCASSLGTANNSPLHFGNGTRLTVT.